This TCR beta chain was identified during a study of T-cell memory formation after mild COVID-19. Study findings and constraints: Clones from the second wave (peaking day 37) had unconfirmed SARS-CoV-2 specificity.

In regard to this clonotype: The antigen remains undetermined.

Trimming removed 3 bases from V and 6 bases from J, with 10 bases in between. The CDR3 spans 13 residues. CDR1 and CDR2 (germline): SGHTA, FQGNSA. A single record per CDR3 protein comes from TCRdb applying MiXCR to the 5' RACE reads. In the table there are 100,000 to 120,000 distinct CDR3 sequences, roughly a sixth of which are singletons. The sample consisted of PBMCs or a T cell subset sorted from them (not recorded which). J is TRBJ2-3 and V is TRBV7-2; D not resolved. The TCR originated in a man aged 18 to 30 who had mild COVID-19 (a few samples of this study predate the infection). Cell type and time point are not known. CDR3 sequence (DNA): TGTGCCAGCAGCTTTACTTGGTGGGATACGCAGTATTTT. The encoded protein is CASSFTWWDTQYF. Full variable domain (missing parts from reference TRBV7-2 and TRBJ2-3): GAGVSQSPSNKVTEKGKDVELRCDPISGHTALYWYRQSLGQGLEFLIYFQGNSAPDKSGLPSDRFSAERTGGSVSTLTIQRTQQEDSAVYLCASSFTWWDTQYFGPGTRLTVL.